This T cell receptor beta chain was captured by sequencing in a study of shared clonotypes between healthy human individuals. Clones were read by immunoSEQ multiplex PCR, and TCRdb kept only the in-frame ones, dropping some. Here the sample spans roughly 2,500,000 clones, 93% being singletons. V trimming: 6 bases; J trimming: 6 bases; junction bases outside the gene matches: 12. The CDR3 is 16 amino acids. In germline, CDR1 is SGHVS, CDR2 FQNEAQ. As regards this clone: Its antigen remains unidentified.

Findings and caveats of the study: Among several donors, roughly 5.5% of naive CD4 clonotypes were found in common.

The sample comprised naive CD4+ T cells from PBMCs. Described subset: CD45RA+ positively selected. This clonotype was sampled from a man between 18 and 35 years old in good health. Some clones in this sample may be carry-over from other donors' samples. The rearrangement joins TRBV7-8 to TRBJ2-2; 8 nucleotides align to TRBD1. The CDR3 spells CASSFNGQGTAGELFF. The CDR3 DNA is TGTGCCAGCAGTTTTAACGGACAGGGAACGGCCGGGGAGCTGTTTTTT.